This passage covers 7 T cell receptor beta chains from one sample sequenced in a study of T cell changes during pregnancy in multiple sclerosis. The table came from immunoSEQ multiplex PCR; TCRdb's copy has only in-frame clones and leaves some out. The table includes 40,000 to 45,000 clones, around 93% detected once. Sequencing used CD4+ T cells from peripheral blood mononuclear cells, obtained in the third trimester of pregnancy. The receptor set was obtained from a female donor with multiple sclerosis, enrolled in a pregnancy study.

This chain connects TRBV18 to TRBJ1-6, with D unresolved. Trimming shortened V by 2 bases and J by 7 bases, and 9 bases separated the two germline ends. In germline, CDR1 is KGHSH, CDR2 LQKENI. This CDR3 comprises 14 residues. This CDR3 reads CASSPSGQNSPLHF. DNA of the CDR3: TGTGCCAGCTCACCAAGTGGCCAGAATTCACCCCTCCACTTT.

This chain connects TRBV5-1 to TRBJ1-1, with TRBD1 as a possible D gene (5 bases). This CDR3 is built from 14 residues. CDR1 and CDR2 from the germline V gene are SGHRS and YFSETQ. The ends were cut back, 4 bases at V and 5 bases at J, with 15 bases in the middle. CDR3 sequence reads: CASSVTMGTTEAFF. DNA of the CDR3: TGCGCCAGCAGCGTAACAATGGGGACTACTGAAGCTTTCTTT.

V is TRBV11-3 and J is TRBJ2-1, with D perhaps matching TRBD1 (5 bases). The CDR3 spans 15 residues. Trimming shortened V by 6 bases and J by 0 bases, and 12 bases separated the two germline ends. CDR1 is SGHNT and CDR2 is YENEEA in the germline V gene. The CDR3 DNA is TGTGCCAGCAGTAGGGGCGGAAGCTCCTACAATGAGCAGTTCTTC. This encodes CASSRGGSSYNEQFF.

Turning to this clone: Other nucleotide sequences from this sample produce the same CDR3. In DNA, the CDR3 is TGTGCCAGCAGCCCAACGGGGGATGGCTACACCTTC. Protein product: CASSPTGDGYTF. The gene calls are TRBV7-2 and TRBJ1-2; tentative D call: TRBD1 (5 bases). Germline V lookup: CDR1 SGHTA, CDR2 FQGNSA. The CDR3 spans 12 residues. With 5 bases removed from V and 6 bases from J, the gap between germline ends came to 10 bases.

In this sample, this clone turned up once. The V gene is TRBV9, the J gene TRBJ2-6; 9 nucleotides line up with TRBD1. The germline V gene has CDR1 SGDLS and CDR2 YYNGEE. This CDR3 has 18 residues. V gave up 3 bases and J gave up 2 bases; unmatched junction bases: 9. The CDR3 protein is CASSDRGQGSTGANVLTF. Written as DNA, the CDR3 is TGTGCCAGCAGCGATCGGGGACAGGGAAGCACTGGGGCCAACGTCCTGACTTTC.

This chain links TRBV28 with TRBJ2-1; 9 positions match TRBD2. The CDR3 totals 16 residues. Germline CDR1 reads MDHEN; CDR2 reads SYDVKM. The J segment lost 1 base and the V segment lost 10 bases, leaving 11 bases of the junction unmatched. The CDR3 reads CAILGLAGGSYNEQFF. DNA for the CDR3: TGTGCCATCCTGGGCCTCGCGGGAGGGTCCTACAATGAGCAGTTCTTC.

The rearrangement uses TRBV5-5 and TRBJ2-3; 8 nucleotides match TRBD1. CDR3 length: 17 amino acids. V lost 5 bases and J lost 0; bases outside the gene matches: 11. Per the germline V gene, CDR1 is SGHKS and CDR2 is YYEKEE (reference sequence). As DNA, the CDR3 is TGTGCCAGCAGTCTCGGACAGGGTCTTTCTAGCACAGATACGCAGTATTTT. Encoded protein: CASSLGQGLSSTDTQYF.